One and the same sample provided the 13 T cell receptor beta chains below, sequenced in a study of cytomegalovirus exposure and HLA in healthy donors. The PCR made use of 60 Vbeta and 13 Jbeta primers. Measured with immunoSEQ multiplex PCR; TCRdb has only the in-frame clones, and not every one. The sample carries some 130,000 clones, around 60% recorded once. The specimen was PBMCs. The receptors were gathered from a man between 35 and 55 years old in good health and CMV-seropositive.

The chain recombines TRBV19 with TRBJ2-5; unclear D gene. Germline V CDR1 and CDR2: LNHDA, SQIVND (reference sequence). V shed 4 bases and J shed 7 bases, with 16 bases lying between them. This CDR3 has 14 amino acids. For the CDR3, the DNA is TGTGCCAGTAGTACCGGTCTGGTCGCCGGGACCCAGTACTTC. Protein sequence: CASSTGLVAGTQYF.

The rearrangement joins TRBV5-6 to TRBJ1-1, with a tentative D call TRBD1 (5 bases). The CDR3 spans 11 residues. Germline assignment: CDR1 SGHDT and CDR2 YYEEEE. Trimming took 5 bases from V and 4 from J, leaving 6 bases between them. The CDR3 loop reads CASRGPTEAFF. CDR3 in DNA: TGTGCCAGCAGGGGGCCCACTGAAGCTTTCTTT.

Here the CDR3 reads CASSPQAGGGNTIYF. The CDR3 DNA follows: TGTGCCAGCTCACCACAGGCCGGGGGAGGAAACACCATATATTTT. The V and J genes are TRBV18 and TRBJ1-3; TRBD1 might be the D (5 bases). The CDR3 spans 15 residues. CDR1 KGHSH and CDR2 LQKENI come from the germline V gene. Trimming left V 1 base short and J 4 bases short, with 11 bases between.

The rearrangement uses TRBV21-1 and TRBJ1-4. TRBV21-1 constitutes a pseudogene. This CDR3 has 14 residues. The CDR3 region has the DNA TGTGCCAGAATTAGCAGTAAGGAAAATGAAAAACTGTTTTTT. As protein: CARISSKENEKLFF.

This clone has just a few counts. The J gene is TRBJ1-1, the V gene TRBV7-9, with D maybe TRBD1 (6 bases). CDR3 size: 16 residues. Germline-derived CDR1 and CDR2 are SEHNR and FQNEAQ (reference sequence). V shed 5 bases and J shed 1 base, with 17 bases lying between them. CDR3 coding DNA: TGTGCCAGCAGCCCACGCGCAGGGGCCTCGAACACTGAAGCTTTCTTT. Translated: CASSPRAGASNTEAFF.

The rearrangement links TRBV9 to TRBJ2-7; possibly TRBD2 for D (5 bases). CDR3 length: 14 residues. Germline assignment: CDR1 SGDLS and CDR2 YYNGEE. V gave up 3 bases and J gave up 0 bases, with 10 bases separating them. DNA for the CDR3: TGTGCCAGCAGCGCGAGAGGGCACTCCTACGAGCAGTACTTC. The encoded protein is CASSARGHSYEQYF.

The V call is TRBV11-2, the J call TRBJ1-1; D is ambiguous. Trimming pared 0 bases from V and 5 bases from J, leaving 10 bases between. Germline CDR1 and CDR2: SGHAT and FQNNGV. This CDR3 has 14 residues. CDR3 protein: CASSLDEFSTEAFF. The CDR3 DNA is TGTGCCAGCAGCTTAGACGAATTCAGTACTGAAGCTTTCTTT.

The chain combines TRBV5-4 with TRBJ1-4; no firm D call. Germline CDR1 reads SGHNT; CDR2 reads YYREEE (reference sequence). The CDR3 is made up of 16 amino acids. The V end was cut by 4 bases, the J end by 5 bases, with 18 bases between. CDR3 in DNA: TGTGCCAGCAGCACTGGACCGGACGGGGAAAATGAAAAACTGTTTTTT. The encoded protein is CASSTGPDGENEKLFF. Combining the CDR3 with reference TRBV5-4 and TRBJ1-4 gives the whole variable domain ETGVTQSPTHLIKTRGQQVTLRCSSQSGHNTVSWYQQALGQGPQFIFQYYREEENGRGNFPPRFSGLQFPNYSSELNVNALELDDSALYLCASSTGPDGENEKLFFGSGTQLSVL.

This clone was seen a few times. The rearrangement links TRBV5-6 to TRBJ2-7, with 9 bases lining up with TRBD1. J was trimmed by 3 bases and V by 10 bases; bases with no gene match: 5. In germline, CDR1 is SGHDT, CDR2 YYEEEE. The CDR3 consists of 12 residues. CDR3 sequence reads: CAQNRGLYEQYF. CDR3 in DNA: TGTGCCCAAAACAGGGGGCTCTACGAGCAGTACTTC. The variable domain in full, completed from reference TRBV5-6 and TRBJ2-7, reads DAGVTQSPTHLIKTRGQQVTLRCSPKSGHDTVSWYQQALGQGPQFIFQYYEEEERQRGNFPDRFSGHQFPNYSSELNVNALLLGDSALYLCAQNRGLYEQYFGPGTRLTVT.

CDR3 in DNA: TGTGCCAGCAGACTAGCGGGCGAGCAGTTCTTC. It specifies CASRLAGEQFF. The genes are TRBV7-2 and TRBJ2-1, with 9 bases lining up with TRBD2. V lost 6 bases, J lost 10 bases, and 1 base stayed unmatched. Germline V CDR1 and CDR2: SGHTA, FQGNSA. The CDR3 has 11 residues. The variable domain in full, with the rest retrieved from reference TRBV7-2 and TRBJ2-1, is GAGVSQSPSNKVTEKGKDVELRCDPISGHTALYWYRQSLGQGLEFLIYFQGNSAPDKSGLPSDRFSAERTGGSVSTLTIQRTQQEDSAVYLCASRLAGEQFFGPGTRLTVL.

As DNA, the CDR3 is TGTGCCAGCAGTGCCTCGGGAGGGCCGGGGGGCACAGATACGCAGTATTTT. This codes for CASSASGGPGGTDTQYF. The V call is TRBV6-1, the J call TRBJ2-3; TRBD2 agrees at 8 bases. The trim removed 4 bases at V and 1 base at J, leaving 10 bases unmatched. The CDR3 runs to 17 residues. Germline CDR1 reads MNHNS; CDR2 reads SASEGT.

V and J are TRBV5-5 and TRBJ2-7; 10 nucleotides agree with TRBD1. The V and J ends lost 4 bases and 5 bases, in that order; junction bases with no gene match: 9. Germline loops: CDR1 SGHKS, CDR2 YYEKEE (reference sequence). The CDR3 contains 15 residues. This CDR3 reads CASSNAGTGVHEQYF. CDR3 bases: TGTGCCAGCAGCAATGCCGGGACAGGGGTACACGAGCAGTACTTC.

This clone has just one count. This chain uses TRBV7-9 with TRBJ1-4; D possibly corresponds to TRBD1 (6 bases). The V end was cut by 5 bases, the J end by 8 bases, with 18 bases between. The germline V gene has CDR1 SEHNR and CDR2 FQNEAQ (reference sequence). CDR3 length: 15 residues. The CDR3 loop is CASSPGDWVGEKLFF. CDR3 coding DNA: TGTGCCAGCAGCCCAGGGGATTGGGTAGGGGAAAAACTGTTTTTT.